This entry lists 17 T cell receptor beta chains sequenced from one sample in a study of T-cell memory formation after mild COVID-19 (dated by TCRdb to the early 2020s). The library was produced with 5' RACE. TCRdb names Illumina NovaSeq 6000 as the instrument used. TCRdb reanalyzed the raw reads on its own, using fastp at Q25 for trimming and MiXCR for clone calling, and kept in-frame beta chains. For every CDR3 protein sequence, its rows merge into one entry that carries the most common genes and DNA. Across this sample there are 350,000 to 500,000 distinct CDR3 sequences, with about a quarter seen only once. The ten top clones hold around 14% of the sample. The sample comprised PBMCs or a T cell subset sorted from them (not recorded which). The receptor source for this set is an adult woman who had mild COVID-19 (a few samples of this study predate the infection). The sample titles of this study are shuffled in the database, so cell type and time point are left out; the donor was told from shared clones.

This clonotype has only a few counts. This chain uses TRBV24-1 with TRBJ2-2, with a weak D call TRBD1 (5 bases). Per germline, CDR1 KGHDR and CDR2 SFDVKD. The germline V and J ends were trimmed by 7 bases and 5 bases, with 7 bases remaining between them. The CDR3 totals 12 residues. The DNA of the CDR3 is TGTGCCACCAGACAGGATACCGGGGAGCTGTTTTTT. Residues: CATRQDTGELFF.

This clonotype showed up just a few times. This chain links TRBV19 with TRBJ2-2; D could derive from TRBD1 or TRBD2 (5 bases each). Germline V gene data show CDR1 as LNHDA and CDR2 as SQIVND (reference sequence). CDR3 length: 14 residues. V was pared by 8 bases and J by 4 bases, with 14 bases between. The CDR3 DNA reads TGTGCCAGTGGACACCGAGGGCGCACCGGGGAGCTGTTTTTT. Protein: CASGHRGRTGELFF.

This clonotype was recorded at least ten times. The chain links TRBV12-3 or TRBV12-4 to TRBJ2-1; D remains unclear. The CDR3 length is 13 residues. Trimming stripped 7 bases from V and 10 bases from J, with 17 bases between. The CDR3 sequence: CASTVDGLGEQFF. The CDR3 DNA sequence: TGTGCCAGCACCGTAGACGGTCTGGGGGAGCAGTTCTTC.

J is TRBJ2-2 and V is TRBV5-1; no firm D call. The germline V gene has CDR1 SGHRS and CDR2 YFSETQ. The CDR3 consists of 14 residues. Trimming shortened V by 0 bases and J by 3 bases, and 6 bases separated the two germline ends. CDR3 bases: TGCGCCAGCAGCTTGGACTCTCACACCGGGGAGCTGTTTTTT. As protein: CASSLDSHTGELFF.

The V and J genes are TRBV10-3 and TRBJ2-7; D is ambiguous. Germline lookup yields CDR1 ENHRY and CDR2 SYGVKD. V was clipped by 3 bases and J by 5 bases, with 26 bases between them. The CDR3 length is 18 residues. CDR3 sequence: CAISERAWATGDLDEQYF. In DNA, the CDR3 is TGTGCCATCAGTGAAAGGGCCTGGGCTACCGGAGATCTCGACGAGCAGTACTTC.

This clonotype occurred a few times. V is TRBV19 and J is TRBJ2-1, with TRBD2 matching over 14 bases. The CDR3 is made up of 16 amino acids. Germline V lookup: CDR1 LNHDA, CDR2 SQIVND (reference sequence). V was pared by 5 bases and J by 9 bases, with 9 bases of the junction left unmatched. For the CDR3, the DNA is TGTGCCAGTAGTGACCCCGGGACTAGCGGGAGCAGTGAGCAGTTCTTC. Its protein is CASSDPGTSGSSEQFF.

This clonotype came up a few times. The rearrangement links TRBV29-1 to TRBJ1-2, with D uncertain. V was cut by 5 bases and J by 8 bases, with 6 bases left in between. This CDR3 is 9 amino acids long. Looked up from germline, CDR1 is SQVTM and CDR2 is ANQGSEA. This CDR3 reads CSVSEGYTF. As DNA, the CDR3 is TGCAGCGTTTCGGAAGGCTACACCTTC.

J is TRBJ2-4 and V is TRBV6-2 or TRBV6-3; no definite D call. Trimming took off 3 bases at V and 0 bases at J, with 6 bases between the two ends. Germline CDR1 MNHEY, CDR2 SVGEGT. The CDR3 has 14 residues. The CDR3 bases are TGTGCCAGCAGTTATTGGGGAGCCAAAAACATTCAGTACTTC. Translating it yields CASSYWGAKNIQYF.

This clonotype was observed a single time. This rearrangement joins TRBV11-1 to TRBJ1-2; 10 bases match TRBD1. This CDR3 contains 16 residues. V lost 0 bases, J lost 4 bases, and 5 bases stayed unmatched. The V gene's germline CDR1 is SGHAT and CDR2 FQDESV (reference sequence). The CDR3 spells CASSLAPGTGAYGYTF. DNA for the CDR3: TGTGCCAGCAGCTTAGCGCCGGGGACAGGGGCCTATGGCTACACCTTC.

V is TRBV10-3 and J is TRBJ2-6, with unresolved D. Germline loops: CDR1 ENHRY, CDR2 SYGVKD. V was pared by 3 bases and J by 2 bases, with 11 bases between. CDR3 length: 16 residues. CDR3 nucleotides: TGTGCCATCAGTGACTTTGGGATTGCTGGGGCCAACGTCCTGACTTTC. Its translation is CAISDFGIAGANVLTF.

This clonotype has a single count. This rearrangement joins TRBV28 to TRBJ1-1; D not certain. The CDR3 consists of 14 residues. CDR1 is MDHEN and CDR2 is SYDVKM in the germline V gene. V gave up 3 bases and J gave up 0 bases, with 8 bases separating them. The CDR3 DNA reads TGTGCCAGCAGTTTGCCATTAATGAACACTGAAGCTTTCTTT. This codes for CASSLPLMNTEAFF.

This clonotype showed up just a few times. The chain has TRBV3-1 and TRBJ2-7; D remains unclear. The CDR3 length is 13 residues. The V end lost 1 base, the J end lost 3 bases, and 7 bases lay between the germline ends. Germline CDR1 and CDR2: LGHDT and YNNKEL (reference sequence). CDR3 amino acids: CASSQVTGYEQYF. CDR3 DNA: TGTGCCAGCAGCCAAGTGACGGGCTACGAGCAGTACTTC.

The chain links TRBV5-1 to TRBJ2-1; 12 bases are a match to TRBD2. This CDR3 has 16 residues. J was trimmed by 9 bases and V by 0 bases; bases with no gene match: 7. Germline V CDR1 and CDR2: SGHRS, YFSETQ. CDR3 in amino acids: CASSLAGTSGSAEQFF. As DNA, the CDR3 is TGCGCCAGCAGCTTGGCCGGGACTAGCGGGTCTGCTGAGCAGTTCTTC.

The CDR3: CASRIQGISGYTF. CDR3 in DNA: TGTGCCAGCAGAATACAGGGGATCAGTGGCTACACCTTC. V usage is TRBV12-3 or TRBV12-4 and J usage is TRBJ1-2, with 7 bases aligning to TRBD1. With V trimmed by 6 bases and J by 7 bases, 8 bases remained unmatched. This CDR3 has 13 amino acids.

This clonotype occurred a few times. The chain carries TRBV20-1 and TRBJ2-1; perhaps TRBD2 as D (6 bases). The CDR3 contains 13 residues. Germline values: CDR1 DFQATT, CDR2 SNEGSKA (reference sequence). Trimming took off 3 bases at V and 4 bases at J, with 10 bases between the two ends. The CDR3 sequence is CSASTSRYNEQFF. The CDR3 bases are TGCAGTGCTAGTACTAGCCGGTACAATGAGCAGTTCTTC.

The gene calls are TRBV20-1 and TRBJ2-3; 11 nucleotides align to TRBD2. V lost 6 bases and J lost 4; bases outside the gene matches: 6. This CDR3 is 14 amino acids long. Germline V gene lookup returns CDR1 DFQATT and CDR2 SNEGSKA (reference sequence). CDR3 region: CSARAGLAADTQYF. CDR3 nucleotides: TGCAGTGCAAGGGCGGGACTAGCGGCAGATACGCAGTATTTT.

The chain combines TRBV6-2 or TRBV6-3 with TRBJ2-7, with D possibly being TRBD2 (5 bases). The CDR3 totals 12 residues. V shed 8 bases and J shed 1 base, with 9 bases lying between them. From germline, CDR1 is MNHEY and CDR2 SVGEGT. The CDR3 DNA is TGTGCCAGCGGTCGGGGATCCTACGAGCAGTACTTC. This encodes CASGRGSYEQYF.